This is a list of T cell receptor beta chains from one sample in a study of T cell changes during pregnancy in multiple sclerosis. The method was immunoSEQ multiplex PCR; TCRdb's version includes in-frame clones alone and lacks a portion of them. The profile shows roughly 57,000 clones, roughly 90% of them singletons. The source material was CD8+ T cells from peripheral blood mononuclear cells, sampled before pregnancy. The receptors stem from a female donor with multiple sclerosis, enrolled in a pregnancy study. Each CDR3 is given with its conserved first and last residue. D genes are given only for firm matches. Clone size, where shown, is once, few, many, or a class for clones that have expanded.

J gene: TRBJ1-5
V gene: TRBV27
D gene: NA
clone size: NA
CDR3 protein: CASSLNRGTQHF
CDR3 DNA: TGTGCCAGCAGTTTAAATCGGGGAACCCAGCATTTT

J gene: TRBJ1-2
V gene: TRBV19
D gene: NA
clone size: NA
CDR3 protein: CASSIQGGYGYTF
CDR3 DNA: TGTGCCAGTAGTATACAAGGGGGCTATGGCTACACCTTC

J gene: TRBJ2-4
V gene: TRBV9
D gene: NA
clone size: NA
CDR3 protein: CASSGSGLAKNIQYF
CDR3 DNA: TGTGCCAGCAGCGGCTCGGGACTAGCCAAAAACATTCAGTACTTC

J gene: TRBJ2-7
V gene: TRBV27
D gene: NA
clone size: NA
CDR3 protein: CASSPTAHSFYEQYF
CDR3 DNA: TGTGCCAGCAGCCCGACAGCACATTCCTTCTACGAGCAGTACTTC

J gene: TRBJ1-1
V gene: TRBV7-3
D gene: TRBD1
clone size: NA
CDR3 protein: CASSPDRVVNTEAFF
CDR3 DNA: TGTGCCAGCAGCCCGGACAGGGTAGTGAACACTGAAGCTTTCTTT

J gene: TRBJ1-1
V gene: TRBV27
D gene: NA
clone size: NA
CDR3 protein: CASKRSVNTEAFF
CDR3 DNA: TGTGCCAGCAAGCGATCGGTGAACACTGAAGCTTTCTTT

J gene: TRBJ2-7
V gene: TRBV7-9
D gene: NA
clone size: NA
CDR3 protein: CASSSHVGLLEQYF
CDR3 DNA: TGTGCCAGCAGCTCCCATGTCGGTTTACTCGAGCAGTACTTC

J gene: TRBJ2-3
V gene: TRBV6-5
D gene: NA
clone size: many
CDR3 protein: CASSNGVTDTQYF
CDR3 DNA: TGTGCCAGCAGTAACGGGGTCACAGATACGCAGTATTTT

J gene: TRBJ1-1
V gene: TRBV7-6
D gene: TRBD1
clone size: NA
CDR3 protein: CASSLAQGGSMNTEAFF
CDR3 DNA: TGTGCCAGCAGCTTAGCGCAGGGGGGAAGTATGAACACTGAAGCTTTCTTT

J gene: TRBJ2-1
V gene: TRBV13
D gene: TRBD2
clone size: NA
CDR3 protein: CASSLVLAENEQFF
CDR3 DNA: TGTGCCAGCAGCTTAGTACTAGCGGAAAATGAGCAGTTCTTC

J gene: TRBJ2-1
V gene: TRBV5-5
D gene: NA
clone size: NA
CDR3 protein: CASSPDGDLGPNEQFF
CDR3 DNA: TGTGCCAGCAGCCCGGACGGGGATTTGGGCCCGAATGAGCAGTTCTTC

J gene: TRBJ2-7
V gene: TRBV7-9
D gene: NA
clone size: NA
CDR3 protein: CASSPNWDSHYEQYF
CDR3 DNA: TGTGCCAGCAGCCCAAACTGGGACTCCCACTACGAGCAGTACTTC

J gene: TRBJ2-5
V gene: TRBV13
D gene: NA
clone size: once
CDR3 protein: CASSTGLQETQYF
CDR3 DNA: TGTGCCAGCAGCACCGGACTTCAAGAGACCCAGTACTTC

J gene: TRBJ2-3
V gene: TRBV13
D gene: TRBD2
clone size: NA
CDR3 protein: CASSIGTSGDGGTQYF
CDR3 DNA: TGTGCCAGCAGCATCGGGACTAGCGGGGATGGGGGTACGCAGTATTTT

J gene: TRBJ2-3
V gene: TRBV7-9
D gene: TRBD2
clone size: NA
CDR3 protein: CASSPRTSGHTDTQYF
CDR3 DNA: TGTGCCAGCAGCCCCCGGACTAGCGGTCACACAGATACGCAGTATTTT

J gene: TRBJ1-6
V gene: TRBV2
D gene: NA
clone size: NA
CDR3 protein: CASTGQPNSPLHF
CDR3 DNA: TGTGCCAGCACAGGACAGCCGAATTCACCCCTCCACTTT

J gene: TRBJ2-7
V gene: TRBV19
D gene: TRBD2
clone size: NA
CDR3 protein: CASSIALAGDYEQYF
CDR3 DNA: TGTGCCAGTAGTATAGCCCTAGCGGGGGACTACGAGCAGTACTTC

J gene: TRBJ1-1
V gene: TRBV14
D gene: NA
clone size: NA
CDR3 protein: CASSPVPGAEAFF
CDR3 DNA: TGTGCCAGCAGCCCGGTTCCGGGGGCTGAAGCTTTCTTT